Following are 25 T cell receptor beta chains from one sample sequenced in a study of cytomegalovirus exposure and HLA in healthy donors. Primers included in the PCR were 60 Vbeta and 13 Jbeta primers. Sequenced by immunoSEQ multiplex PCR; TCRdb stores in-frame clones only, minus some. The table has about 120,000 clones, 55% to 65% seen once. Sequencing used PBMCs. The receptors were sampled from a man aged 40-50 years in good health and CMV-seropositive.

This chain connects TRBV7-9 to TRBJ1-2; D is perhaps TRBD1 (6 bases). The CDR3 length is 13 residues. Trimming removed 3 bases at V and 6 bases at J, with 11 bases between. CDR1 is SEHNR, CDR2 FQNEAQ, per germline (reference sequence). The chain's CDR3 is CASSFQGWDGYTF. For the CDR3, the DNA is TGTGCCAGCAGCTTTCAGGGGTGGGATGGCTACACCTTC.

This clone has only a few counts. The genes are TRBV4-3 and TRBJ2-7; 12 bases align to TRBD2. V dropped 2 bases and J dropped 4; count of bases not matched to a gene: 6. This CDR3 is 16 amino acids long. CDR1 LGHNA and CDR2 YSLEER come from the germline V gene. The CDR3 loop is CASSQLAGGSLYEQYF. The CDR3 nucleotides read TGCGCCAGCAGCCAACTAGCGGGAGGGTCGTTATACGAGCAGTACTTC.

CDR3 nucleotide sequence: TGTGCCAGCAGCTTAGCTGGGACAGGGGAAGGATCCCCAAATTCACCCCTCCACTTT. Its translation is CASSLAGTGEGSPNSPLHF. The J gene is TRBJ1-6, the V gene TRBV7-6; 10 bases agree with TRBD1. The ends lost 0 bases at V and 7 bases at J; junction bases unmatched: 12. The CDR3 is 19 amino acids. The germline CDR1 and CDR2 sequences are SGHVS and FNYEAQ.

This clone was detected only a few times. The rearrangement uses TRBV27 and TRBJ1-6; the D is unclear. The CDR3 length is 13 residues. Trimming took 5 bases from V and 9 from J, leaving 11 bases between them. The germline V gene has CDR1 MNHEY and CDR2 SMNVEV (reference sequence). The CDR3 nucleotides read TGTGCCAGCAGTCCGGGTGTCCGTTCACCCCTCCACTTT. It codes for CASSPGVRSPLHF.

V is TRBV10-3 and J is TRBJ1-2, with 9 bases lining up with TRBD1. CDR1 is ENHRY, CDR2 SYGVKD, per germline. The CDR3 length is 14 residues. J was trimmed by 8 bases and V by 0 bases; bases with no gene match: 4. The CDR3 spells CAISESRQGEGYTF. For the CDR3, the DNA is TGTGCCATCAGTGAGTCGAGACAGGGGGAAGGCTACACCTTC.

V is TRBV15 and J is TRBJ1-1; D is uncertain. This CDR3 has 14 residues. Germline CDR1 and CDR2: LNHNV and YYDKDF (reference sequence). V gave up 0 bases and J gave up 4 bases, with 9 bases separating them. In nucleotides, the CDR3 is TGTGCCACCAGCAGAGACATGCGGGTCACTGAAGCTTTCTTT. It is translated as CATSRDMRVTEAFF. The full variable domain, with the rest looked up from reference TRBV15 and TRBJ1-1, is DAMVIQNPRYQVTQFGKPVTLSCSQTLNHNVMYWYQQKSSQAPKLLFHYYDKDFNNEADTPDNFQSRRPNTSFCFLDIRSPGLGDTAMYLCATSRDMRVTEAFFGQGTRLTVV.

This chain connects TRBV9 to TRBJ2-2, with 7 positions matching TRBD2. Germline V lookup: CDR1 SGDLS, CDR2 YYNGEE. Trimming cost V 5 bases and J 5 bases; bases outside gene matches: 12. The CDR3 extends over 16 amino acids. CDR3 nucleotides: TGTGCCAGCAGTCTCGGACTAGACAAGTTTACCGGGGAGCTGTTTTTT. Encoded protein: CASSLGLDKFTGELFF.

The genes are TRBV5-4 and TRBJ2-1; 10 nucleotides agree with TRBD2. Trimming took 3 bases from V and 5 from J; bases not matched to a gene: 8. Germline V gene lookup returns CDR1 SGHNT and CDR2 YYREEE (reference sequence). The CDR3 extends over 16 amino acids. The CDR3 bases are TGTGCCAGCAGCTGGGCACTAGCGGGGAATAACAATGAGCAGTTCTTC. This sequence encodes CASSWALAGNNNEQFF.

The chain carries TRBV4-2 and TRBJ2-5; 10 positions agree with TRBD2. With V trimmed by 4 bases and J by 4 bases, 6 bases remained unmatched. Germline lookup yields CDR1 LGHNA and CDR2 YNFKEQ. The CDR3 is 15 amino acids. CDR3 protein: CASSPASGSGETQYF. The CDR3 DNA reads as TGTGCCAGCAGCCCGGCTAGCGGGAGCGGAGAGACCCAGTACTTC.

This clone was observed a few times. The genes are TRBV7-9 and TRBJ2-7; TRBD2 is a possible D gene (5 bases). The CDR3 spans 13 residues. Trimming shortened V by 5 bases and J by 2 bases, and 10 bases separated the two germline ends. Germline CDR1 is SEHNR and CDR2 is FQNEAQ (reference sequence). CDR3 amino acids: CASSKSGTYEQYF. DNA for the CDR3: TGTGCCAGCAGCAAGTCCGGGACCTACGAGCAGTACTTC.

This chain links TRBV5-4 with TRBJ2-5; perhaps TRBD2 as D (5 bases). V lost 6 bases to trimming and J lost 3 bases, with 18 bases between them. This CDR3 has 15 amino acids. Germline CDR1 is SGHNT and CDR2 is YYREEE (reference sequence). The CDR3, as DNA: TGTGCCAGCAAACCCGAGGGCACGAGTGAAGAGACCCAGTACTTC. Protein product: CASKPEGTSEETQYF. The entire variable domain, with the rest obtained from reference TRBV5-4 and TRBJ2-5, is as follows: ETGVTQSPTHLIKTRGQQVTLRCSSQSGHNTVSWYQQALGQGPQFIFQYYREEENGRGNFPPRFSGLQFPNYSSELNVNALELDDSALYLCASKPEGTSEETQYFGPGTRLLVL.

This clone was found a few times. The junction does not match germline at one end; this may be a read error. This rearrangement joins TRBV7-9 to TRBJ1-3; D unresolved. The CDR3 is 12 amino acids. Germline values: CDR1 SEHNR, CDR2 FQNEAQ (reference sequence). CDR3 DNA: TGTTCCAGCAGCTTAGCCCGGTACACCATATATTTT. The encoded protein is CSSSLARYTIYF.

This chain connects TRBV10-3 to TRBJ2-7; D gene unclear. V lost 0 bases and J lost 0, with 12 bases in between. The CDR3 is made up of 16 amino acids. Looked up from germline, CDR1 is ENHRY and CDR2 is SYGVKD. In nucleotides, the CDR3 is TGTGCCATCAGTGAGTCTCCCCGTTCAGGCTCCTACGAGCAGTACTTC. Amino acids: CAISESPRSGSYEQYF.

The V and J genes are TRBV11-3 and TRBJ2-1; no definite D call. The V end lost 1 base, the J end lost 6 bases, and 10 bases lay between the germline ends. The CDR3 runs 14 residues. Germline CDR1 is SGHNT and CDR2 is YENEEA. The CDR3 region has the DNA TGTGCCAGCAGCTTAGTTGGCGGCACCAATGAGCAGTTCTTC. The encoded protein is CASSLVGGTNEQFF.

The J gene is TRBJ2-7, the V gene TRBV19, with a possible D match to TRBD2 (5 bases). The germline CDR1 and CDR2 sequences are LNHDA and SQIVND (reference sequence). V lost 6 bases, J lost 4 bases, and 19 bases lay in between. The CDR3 contains 15 residues. In DNA, the CDR3 is TGTGCCAGTAGCAAATCCGGGAACAGTTTATACGAGCAGTACTTC. Its protein product is CASSKSGNSLYEQYF.

This clone was picked up a small number of times. The chain carries TRBV19 and TRBJ1-1, with D maybe TRBD1 (6 bases). The V gene's germline CDR1 is LNHDA and CDR2 SQIVND (reference sequence). The V end was cut by 10 bases, the J end by 6 bases, with 15 bases between. This CDR3 region has 12 residues. The CDR3: CATRWGPSEAFF. The CDR3 DNA follows: TGTGCCACCCGGTGGGGGCCGTCTGAAGCTTTCTTT.

Only one count was recorded for this clone. The chain joins TRBV5-4 to TRBJ2-1; 14 bases agree with TRBD2. Germline-derived CDR1 and CDR2 are SGHNT and YYREEE (reference sequence). The CDR3 is 19 amino acids. V lost 4 bases, J lost 8 bases, and 17 bases stayed unmatched. The CDR3 nucleotides read TGTGCCAGCAGCCCTCCCGGGACTAGCGGGAGTTTTTTGAGCGATGAGCAGTTCTTC. This encodes CASSPPGTSGSFLSDEQFF.

This clone was seen only a few times. CDR3 protein: CASNEAGGYTF. The CDR3 nucleotides read TGTGCCAGCAATGAGGCGGGAGGCTACACCTTC. The chain recombines TRBV2 with TRBJ1-2; no reliable D call. The V and J ends lost 7 bases and 8 bases respectively, with 11 bases between them. The CDR3 extends over 11 amino acids. Per the germline V gene, CDR1 is SNHLY and CDR2 is FYNNEI.

V gene TRBV18 combines with J gene TRBJ2-3; D unclear. Germline CDR1 KGHSH, CDR2 LQKENI. The CDR3 consists of 13 residues. Trimming pared 5 bases from V and 1 base from J, leaving 7 bases between. This chain's CDR3 is CASSEVGTDTQYF. The CDR3 coding sequence is TGTGCCAGCTCAGAGGTCGGCACAGATACGCAGTATTTT.

The chain has TRBV18 and TRBJ2-3; 11 bases line up with TRBD2. The CDR3 is 15 amino acids. The junction had 3 bases not matched to a gene; V was cut back by 3 bases and J by 4 bases. The germline V gene encodes CDR1 KGHSH and CDR2 LQKENI. Here the CDR3 reads CASSPGTSGSDTQYF. The CDR3 bases are TGTGCCAGCTCACCCGGGACTAGCGGTTCAGATACGCAGTATTTT.

The chain employs TRBV25-1 and TRBJ2-7; D may be TRBD1 (5 bases). V shed 3 bases and J shed 4 bases, with 10 bases lying between them. This CDR3 comprises 13 residues. Germline loops: CDR1 MGHDK, CDR2 SYGVNS. In nucleotides, the CDR3 is TGTGCCAGCAGTGACGGCAGGGTGTACGAGCAGTACTTC. Translating it yields CASSDGRVYEQYF.

The chain links TRBV11-2 to TRBJ1-5, with no clear D. CDR1 and CDR2 (germline): SGHAT, FQNNGV. The CDR3 has 13 amino acids. The V and J ends lost 5 bases and 2 bases respectively, with 7 bases between them. The CDR3 DNA follows: TGTGCCAGCAGCCCCGGGGGCAATCAGCCCCAGCATTTT. The encoded protein is CASSPGGNQPQHF.

The chain is built from TRBV28 and TRBJ2-5, with 12 bases lining up with TRBD1. The CDR3 covers 17 residues. CDR1 MDHEN and CDR2 SYDVKM come from the germline V gene. Trimming took 5 bases from V and 0 from J; bases not matched to a gene: 7. CDR3 sequence reads: CASSPGTGGPHQETQYF. The CDR3, as DNA: TGTGCCAGCAGTCCCGGGACAGGGGGCCCCCACCAAGAGACCCAGTACTTC.

The rearrangement links TRBV29-1 to TRBJ1-4; the D is unclear. Germline CDR1 SQVTM, CDR2 ANQGSEA. The V end lost 1 base, the J end lost 6 bases, and 9 bases lay between the germline ends. This CDR3 region has 13 residues. The CDR3 bases are TGCAGCGTTGAAGGGAGTGGCGATGAAAAACTGTTTTTT. Protein sequence: CSVEGSGDEKLFF.

The chain links TRBV5-1 to TRBJ1-1, with D possibly TRBD1 on 5 matching bases. In germline, CDR1 is SGHRS, CDR2 YFSETQ. V was cut by 4 bases and J by 0 bases, with 10 bases left in between. The CDR3 consists of 14 residues. CDR3 sequence reads: CASSPQGVNTEAFF. Here the CDR3 DNA reads TGCGCCAGCAGCCCCCAGGGTGTGAACACTGAAGCTTTCTTT.